A single sample is the source of the 5 T cell receptor beta chains below, sequenced in a study of blood T cell repertoires in COVID-19. Clones were read by immunoSEQ multiplex PCR, and TCRdb kept only the in-frame ones, dropping some. The sample shows roughly 45,000 clones, around 73% of them seen only once. The sample was peripheral blood. The origin of the receptors is a woman in her 70s with acute or convalescent COVID-19.

This rearrangement joins TRBV7-9 to TRBJ1-1, with TRBD1 matching 7 bases. V lost 3 bases and J lost 3; bases outside the gene matches: 4. Germline V gene sequence: CDR1 SEHNR, CDR2 FQNEAQ (reference sequence). CDR3 length equals 14 residues. DNA for the CDR3: TGTGCCAGCAGCTTTCCCGACAGGGACACTGAAGCTTTCTTT. This codes for CASSFPDRDTEAFF.

The chain links TRBV18 to TRBJ1-6; D is uncertain. V lost 5 bases, J lost 5 bases, and 7 bases lay in between. The CDR3 has 13 amino acids. Per the germline V gene, CDR1 is KGHSH and CDR2 is LQKENI. CDR3 loop: CASSGENNSPLHF. As DNA, the CDR3 is TGTGCCAGCTCAGGGGAGAATAATTCACCCCTCCACTTT.

The V gene is TRBV6-5, the J gene TRBJ2-3; 9 nucleotides align to TRBD1. This CDR3 has 14 residues. V trimming: 8 bases; J trimming: 2 bases; junction bases outside the gene matches: 5. Looked up from germline, CDR1 is MNHEY and CDR2 is SVGAGI. DNA of the CDR3: TGTGCCAGCGGGGACAGGGCATCCACAGATACGCAGTATTTT. Encoded protein: CASGDRASTDTQYF.

This clone was seen a handful of times. This chain connects TRBV27 to TRBJ2-2, with TRBD1 matching 11 bases. The V and J ends lost 6 bases and 6 bases, in that order; junction bases with no gene match: 12. Germline CDR1 and CDR2: MNHEY and SMNVEV (reference sequence). The CDR3 extends over 17 amino acids. The DNA of the CDR3 is TGTGCCAGCAGCCAAGGGGTCCCGGGACAGGGGGCCGGGGAGCTGTTTTTT. This encodes CASSQGVPGQGAGELFF.

The J gene is TRBJ1-2, the V gene TRBV3-1 (or the pseudogene TRBV3-2); 7 nucleotides match TRBD1. J was trimmed by 5 bases and V by 1 base; bases with no gene match: 4. This CDR3 contains 14 residues. CDR1 is LGHDT, CDR2 YNNKEL, per germline (reference sequence). In nucleotides, the CDR3 is TGTGCCAGCAGCCAAGCCGGGACAGCGTATGGCTACACCTTC. This translates into CASSQAGTAYGYTF.